This TCR beta chain was sequenced for a study of T cell responses to AZD1222 COVID-19 vaccine. Study summary: Pooling covered second doses at about 4 or about 12 weeks.

TCRdb's copy holds only in-frame clones and misses some; the assay was immunoSEQ multiplex PCR. The sample consists of 150,000 or so clones, about 93% of them appearing once. This CDR3 region has 18 residues. CDR1 is SGDLS, CDR2 YYNGEE, per germline. V dropped 3 bases and J dropped 1 base, with 22 bases sitting between them. As regards this clone: What it recognizes is unknown.

Study findings and constraints: Donor demographics were predominantly white British with a female majority; clonal diversity may be underestimated. Repertoire collection took place solely once the T cell response had peaked.

This TCR derives from an adult in good health. The input for sequencing was peripheral blood, taken on day 0 of AZD1222 vaccination. The chain combines TRBV9 with TRBJ1-2, with a possible D match to TRBD1 (5 bases). CDR3 residues: CASSAPSGTVDFNYGYTF. The CDR3 nucleotides are TGTGCCAGCAGCGCCCCCTCCGGGACGGTTGACTTTAACTATGGCTACACCTTC.